This T cell receptor beta chain is from a study of identical twins. A single record per CDR3 protein comes from TCRdb applying MiXCR to the 5' RACE reads. The data show 450,000 or so distinct CDR3 sequences, with 13% to 15% seen just once and about 0.52% held by the top ten. The germline gives CDR1 MDHEN, CDR2 SYDVKM. Trimming pared 4 bases from V and 3 bases from J, leaving 16 bases between. The CDR3 is 15 residues long. Study observations and caveats: Twin-shared out-of-frame alpha sequences were enriched for low generation probability. The more abundant beta clonotypes in cord blood had fewer insertions, and memory repertoires did not show this. Analyses of zero insertions could be partly confounded by invariant MAIT and iNKT cells.

Worth noting for this clonotype: No antigen is known for it.

Another study also made use of these data, one on yellow fever vaccine responses in identical twins. That publication notes: Each twin's T cell response to the vaccine was reported to look partly convergent and partly personalized.

The receptor was derived from a woman younger than 35 in good health. Sequenced input: CD4+ T cells sorted from blood. This chain connects TRBV28 to TRBJ2-7; D is possibly TRBD1 (6 bases). The CDR3 nucleotides are TGTGCCAGCAGTTCCCCCAGGGGAATGAGCTACGAGCAGTACTTC. Its protein product is CASSSPRGMSYEQYF.